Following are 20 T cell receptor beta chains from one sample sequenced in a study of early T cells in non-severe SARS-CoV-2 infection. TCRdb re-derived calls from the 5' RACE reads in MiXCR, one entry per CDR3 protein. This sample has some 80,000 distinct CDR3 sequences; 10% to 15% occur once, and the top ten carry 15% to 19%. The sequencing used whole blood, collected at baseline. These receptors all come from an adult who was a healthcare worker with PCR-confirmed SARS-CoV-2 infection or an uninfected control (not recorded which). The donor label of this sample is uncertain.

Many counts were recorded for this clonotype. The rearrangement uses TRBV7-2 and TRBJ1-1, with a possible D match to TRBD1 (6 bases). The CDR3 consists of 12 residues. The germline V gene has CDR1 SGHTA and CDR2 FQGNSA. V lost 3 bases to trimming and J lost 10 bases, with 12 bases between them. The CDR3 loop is CASSFLGQRAFF. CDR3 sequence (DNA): TGTGCCAGCAGCTTCCTAGGACAGCGAGCTTTCTTT. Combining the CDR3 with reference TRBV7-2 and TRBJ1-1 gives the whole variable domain GAGVSQSPSNKVTEKGKDVELRCDPISGHTALYWYRQSLGQGLEFLIYFQGNSAPDKSGLPSDRFSAERTGGSVSTLTIQRTQQEDSAVYLCASSFLGQRAFFGQGTRLTVV.

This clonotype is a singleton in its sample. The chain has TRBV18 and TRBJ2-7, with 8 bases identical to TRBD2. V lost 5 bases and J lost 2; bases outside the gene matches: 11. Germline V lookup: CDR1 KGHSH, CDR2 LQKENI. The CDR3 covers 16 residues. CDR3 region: CASSSRVALAAYEQYF. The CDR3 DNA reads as TGTGCCAGCTCATCCAGGGTCGCACTAGCGGCCTACGAGCAGTACTTC.

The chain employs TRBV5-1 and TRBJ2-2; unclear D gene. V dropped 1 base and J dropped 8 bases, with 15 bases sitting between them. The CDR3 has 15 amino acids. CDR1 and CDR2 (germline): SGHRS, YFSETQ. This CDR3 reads CASSLSARTKGELFF. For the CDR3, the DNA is TGCGCCAGCAGCTTGTCTGCCCGGACCAAGGGGGAGCTGTTTTTT.

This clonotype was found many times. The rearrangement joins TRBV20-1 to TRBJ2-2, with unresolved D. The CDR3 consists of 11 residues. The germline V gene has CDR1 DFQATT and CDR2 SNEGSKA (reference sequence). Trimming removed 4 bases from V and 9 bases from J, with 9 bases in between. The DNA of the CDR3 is TGCAGTGCTACCCTGGGGAGGGAGCTGTTTTTT. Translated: CSATLGRELFF.

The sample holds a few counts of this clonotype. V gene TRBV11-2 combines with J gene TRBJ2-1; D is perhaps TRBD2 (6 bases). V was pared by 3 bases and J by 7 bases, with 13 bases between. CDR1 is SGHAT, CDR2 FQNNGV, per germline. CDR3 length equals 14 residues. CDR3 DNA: TGTGCCAGCAGCTTGTCGCTAGCGTCGAATGAGCAGTTCTTC. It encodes CASSLSLASNEQFF.

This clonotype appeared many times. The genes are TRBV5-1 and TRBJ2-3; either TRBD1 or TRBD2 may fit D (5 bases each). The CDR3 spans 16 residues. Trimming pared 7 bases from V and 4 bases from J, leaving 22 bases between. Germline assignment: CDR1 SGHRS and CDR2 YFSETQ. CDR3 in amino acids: CASHPGPRGFADTQYF. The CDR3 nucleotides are TGCGCCAGCCACCCGGGACCCCGAGGGTTCGCAGATACGCAGTATTTT. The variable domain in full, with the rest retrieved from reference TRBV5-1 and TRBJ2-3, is KAGVTQTPRYLIKTRGQQVTLSCSPISGHRSVSWYQQTPGQGLQFLFEYFSETQRNKGNFPGRFSGRQFSNSRSEMNVSTLELGDSALYLCASHPGPRGFADTQYFGPGTRLTVL.

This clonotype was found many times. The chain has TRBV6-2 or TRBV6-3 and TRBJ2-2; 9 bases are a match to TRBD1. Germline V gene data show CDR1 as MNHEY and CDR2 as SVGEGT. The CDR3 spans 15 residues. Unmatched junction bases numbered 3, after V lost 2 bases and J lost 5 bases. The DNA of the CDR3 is TGTGCCAGCAGTTACCCGGGACAGGGAACCGGGGAGCTGTTTTTT. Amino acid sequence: CASSYPGQGTGELFF.

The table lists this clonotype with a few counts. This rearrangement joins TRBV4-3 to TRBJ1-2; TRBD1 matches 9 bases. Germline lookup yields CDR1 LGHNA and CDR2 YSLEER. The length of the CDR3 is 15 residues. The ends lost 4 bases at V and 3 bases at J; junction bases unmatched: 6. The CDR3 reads CASSRRQGEDYGYTF. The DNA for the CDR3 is TGCGCCAGCAGCCGCAGACAGGGGGAAGACTATGGCTACACCTTC.

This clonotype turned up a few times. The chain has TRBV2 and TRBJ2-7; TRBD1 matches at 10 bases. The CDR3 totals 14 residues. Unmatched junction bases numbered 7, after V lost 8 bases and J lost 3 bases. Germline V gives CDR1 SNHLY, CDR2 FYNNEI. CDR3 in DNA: TGTGCCAGCGTAATGGGACAGGGGAACTACGAGCAGTACTTC. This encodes CASVMGQGNYEQYF.

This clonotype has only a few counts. CDR3 DNA: TGTGCCAGCACCTCCCAGGGACTAGCGGAAACCGGGGAGCTGTTTTTT. This gives the protein CASTSQGLAETGELFF. The rearrangement joins TRBV7-8 to TRBJ2-2; TRBD2 aligns across 11 bases. Germline V gene sequence: CDR1 SGHVS, CDR2 FQNEAQ. The CDR3 is 16 residues long. V dropped 7 bases and J dropped 5; count of bases not matched to a gene: 9. Full variable domain (rest looked up from reference TRBV7-8 and TRBJ2-2): GAGVSQSPRYKVAKRGQDVALRCDPISGHVSLFWYQQALGQGPEFLTYFQNEAQLDKSGLPSDRFFAERPEGSVSTLKIQRTQQEDSAVYLCASTSQGLAETGELFFGEGSRLTVL.

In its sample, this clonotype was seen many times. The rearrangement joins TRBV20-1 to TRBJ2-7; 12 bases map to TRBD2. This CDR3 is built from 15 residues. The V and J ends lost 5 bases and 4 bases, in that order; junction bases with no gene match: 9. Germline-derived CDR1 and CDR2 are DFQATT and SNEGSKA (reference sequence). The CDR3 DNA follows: TGCAGTGCTCCGCGGACTAGCGGGGAGTGGTACGAGCAGTACTTC. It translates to CSAPRTSGEWYEQYF.

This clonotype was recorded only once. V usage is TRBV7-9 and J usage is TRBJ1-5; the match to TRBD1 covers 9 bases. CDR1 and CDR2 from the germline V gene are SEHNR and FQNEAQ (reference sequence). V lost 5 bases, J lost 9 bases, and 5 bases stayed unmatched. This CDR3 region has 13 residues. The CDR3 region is CASSQDRGLPQHF. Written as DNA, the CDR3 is TGTGCCAGCAGCCAGGACAGGGGACTGCCCCAGCATTTT. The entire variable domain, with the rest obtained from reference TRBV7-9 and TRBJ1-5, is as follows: DTGVSQNPRHKITKRGQNVTFRCDPISEHNRLYWYRQTLGQGPEFLTYFQNEAQLEKSRLLSDRFSAERPKGSFSTLEIQRTEQGDSAMYLCASSQDRGLPQHFGDGTRLSIL.

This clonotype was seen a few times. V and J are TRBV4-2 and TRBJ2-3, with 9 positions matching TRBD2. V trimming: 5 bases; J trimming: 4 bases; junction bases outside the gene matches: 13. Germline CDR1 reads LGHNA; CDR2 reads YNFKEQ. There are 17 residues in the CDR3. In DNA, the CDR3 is TGTGCCAGCAGCTTGAGGGACGGCGGGAGGGGAGCAGATACGCAGTATTTT. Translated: CASSLRDGGRGADTQYF.

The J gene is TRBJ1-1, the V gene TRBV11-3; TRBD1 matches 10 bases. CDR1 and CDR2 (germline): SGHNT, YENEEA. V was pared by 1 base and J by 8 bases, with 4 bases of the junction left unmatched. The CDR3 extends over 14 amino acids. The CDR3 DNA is TGTGCCAGCAGCTTAGCGCGACAGGGGGCGGAAGCTTTCTTT. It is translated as CASSLARQGAEAFF.

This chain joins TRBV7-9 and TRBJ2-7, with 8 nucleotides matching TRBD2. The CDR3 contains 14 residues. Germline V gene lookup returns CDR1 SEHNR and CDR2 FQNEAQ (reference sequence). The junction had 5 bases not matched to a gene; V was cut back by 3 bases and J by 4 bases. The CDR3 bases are TGTGCCAGCAGCTTCGTTAGCGGGGTATACGAGCAGTACTTC. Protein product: CASSFVSGVYEQYF.

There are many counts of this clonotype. The CDR3 is CAAKQGGSGYTF. The CDR3, as DNA: TGTGCCGCCAAACAGGGGGGGAGCGGCTACACCTTC. The rearrangement links TRBV12-3 or TRBV12-4 to TRBJ1-2; 8 nucleotides agree with TRBD1. With 11 bases clipped from V and 8 bases from J, the junction kept 10 bases outside the gene matches. The length of the CDR3 is 12 residues.

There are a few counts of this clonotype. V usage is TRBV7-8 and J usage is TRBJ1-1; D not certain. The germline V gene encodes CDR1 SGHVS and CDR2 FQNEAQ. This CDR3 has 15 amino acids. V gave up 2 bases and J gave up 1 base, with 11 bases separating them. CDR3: CASSLLMAGNTEAFF. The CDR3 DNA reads TGTGCCAGCAGCTTATTGATGGCGGGGAACACTGAAGCTTTCTTT.

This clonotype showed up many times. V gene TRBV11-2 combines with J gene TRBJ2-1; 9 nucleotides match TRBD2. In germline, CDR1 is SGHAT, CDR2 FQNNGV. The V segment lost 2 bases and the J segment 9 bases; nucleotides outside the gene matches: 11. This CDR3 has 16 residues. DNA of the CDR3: TGTGCCAGCAGCTTAAATCAAGGACTAGCGTGGAGTGAGCAGTTCTTC. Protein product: CASSLNQGLAWSEQFF.

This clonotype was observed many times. DNA for the CDR3: TGCGCCAGCAGCTTACAGAGGGACGAGCAGTACTTC. This encodes CASSLQRDEQYF. The chain recombines TRBV5-1 with TRBJ2-7, with D possibly TRBD2 on 5 matching bases. In germline, CDR1 is SGHRS, CDR2 YFSETQ. The CDR3 is 12 residues long. V was clipped by 2 bases and J by 5 bases, with 8 bases between them. The full variable domain, with the rest looked up from reference TRBV5-1 and TRBJ2-7, is KAGVTQTPRYLIKTRGQQVTLSCSPISGHRSVSWYQQTPGQGLQFLFEYFSETQRNKGNFPGRFSGRQFSNSRSEMNVSTLELGDSALYLCASSLQRDEQYFGPGTRLTVT.

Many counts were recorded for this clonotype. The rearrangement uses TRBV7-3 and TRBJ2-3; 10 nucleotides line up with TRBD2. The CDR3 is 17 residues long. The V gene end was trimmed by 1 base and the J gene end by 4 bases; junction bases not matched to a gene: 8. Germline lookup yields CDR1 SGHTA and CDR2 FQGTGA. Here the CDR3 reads CASSLSPGLARADTQYF. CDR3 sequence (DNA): TGTGCCAGCAGCTTAAGCCCGGGACTAGCGAGGGCAGATACGCAGTATTTT.